Given below is one T cell receptor (beta chain) in context. Its antigen remains unidentified. The entry originates in a study of OX40 agonist ivuxolimab in advanced cancers. Study background: Dose-escalation patients were diagnosed with hepatocellular carcinoma, melanoma, renal cell cancer or head and neck cancer.

The study, taken as a whole, reports: At doses 0.1 to 3.0 mg/kg, CD4+ and CD8+ clones expanded.

Libraries were prepared by immunoSEQ multiplex PCR; TCRdb keeps only in-frame clonotypes and omits some of them. The sample contains more than 20,000 clones, 83% of which appear only once. Losses at the gene ends were 5 bases for V and 2 bases for J; bases not matched to a gene: 15. CDR1 is SGHAT, CDR2 FQNNGV, per germline. CDR3 length equals 18 residues. Sequencing was performed on CD4+ or CD8+ T cells sorted from blood, taken in a trial of the OX40 agonist ivuxolimab. The V and J genes are TRBV11-2 and TRBJ2-3; 8 bases agree with TRBD2. The clonotype comes from an adult with an advanced solid tumor such as melanoma, head and neck, liver or kidney cancer. CDR3 nucleotide sequence: TGTGCCAGCAGCGAACCGAATATACTAGCGGACTACACAGATACGCAGTATTTT. Its protein is CASSEPNILADYTDTQYF.